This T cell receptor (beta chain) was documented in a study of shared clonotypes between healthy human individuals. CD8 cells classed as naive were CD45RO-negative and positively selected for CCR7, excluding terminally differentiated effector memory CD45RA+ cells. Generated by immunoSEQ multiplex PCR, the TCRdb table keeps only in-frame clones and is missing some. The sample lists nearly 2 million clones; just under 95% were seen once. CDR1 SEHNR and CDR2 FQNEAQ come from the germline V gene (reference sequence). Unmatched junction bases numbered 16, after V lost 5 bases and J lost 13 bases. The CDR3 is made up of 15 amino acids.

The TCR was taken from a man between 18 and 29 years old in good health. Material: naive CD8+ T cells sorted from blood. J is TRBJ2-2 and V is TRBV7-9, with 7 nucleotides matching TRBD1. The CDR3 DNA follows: TGTGCCAGCAGCACCGGGACAGTCCCACCGGTAGGGCTGTTTTTT. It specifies CASSTGTVPPVGLFF.